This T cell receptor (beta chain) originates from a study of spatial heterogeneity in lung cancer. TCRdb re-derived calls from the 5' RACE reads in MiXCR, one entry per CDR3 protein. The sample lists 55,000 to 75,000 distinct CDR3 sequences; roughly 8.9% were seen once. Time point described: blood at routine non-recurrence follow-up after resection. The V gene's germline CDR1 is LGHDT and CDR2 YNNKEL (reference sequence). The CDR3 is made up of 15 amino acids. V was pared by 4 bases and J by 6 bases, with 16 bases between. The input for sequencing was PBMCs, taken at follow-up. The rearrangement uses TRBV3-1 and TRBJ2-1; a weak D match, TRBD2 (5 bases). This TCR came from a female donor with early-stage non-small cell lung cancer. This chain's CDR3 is CASSLLTGIFNEQFF. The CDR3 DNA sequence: TGTGCCAGCAGCCTTCTAACGGGGATTTTCAATGAGCAGTTCTTC.